Listed here is a single TCR beta chain. It lacks a known antigen. One base away there is no much larger clone; base qualities are not given. Other DNA sequences in this sample translate to the same CDR3. From its cysteine to its phenylalanine, the CDR3 spans 15 amino acids. The sequence is cut down to CDR3 DNA, 45 bases in frame from base 1. In the germline V gene (reference sequence), CDR1 corresponds to LGHDT and CDR2 to YNNKEL. V drops 1 base and J drops 0 bases, leaving 7 bases in between. The record originates from a study of blood T cell repertoires in COVID-19 (dated by TCRdb to between 2020 and 2021). Study-wide context: The collaborator samples originated in the United States, Italy and Spain and spanned the acute and convalescent phases of COVID-19. The material from the prospective study consisted of cDNA or gDNA derived from T cells, B-cell-depleted T cells, or PBMCs. The dataset comprised deeply sampled blood TCRbeta repertoires from subjects exposed to, actively infected with, or recovered from COVID-19. The repertoires were released in a freely available public database intended as a resource for research on the immune response to SARS-CoV-2. The samples were drawn from two sources: the first 160 participants of the ongoing ImmuneRACE study, and 950 to 1,500 subjects contributed by 6 global collaborators. Sample metadata almost always included a de-identified subject ID, COVID-19 status, age in years and sex. HLA class I and class II types, where available, came from metadata supplied by the sample provider rather than from assay-based typing. Study-level results and caveats: How much clinical and demographic metadata was included differed by source and by participant, and the metadata was provided uncurated.

TCRbeta CDR3 regions were amplified from genomic DNA using the immunoSEQ Assay, a bias-controlled multiplex PCR. Turning to the authors' computational methods: The number of nucleated cells in each sample was estimated by amplification of reference gene primers within the assay. Sequence reads were collapsed and filtered to measure the absolute abundance of every unique TCRbeta CDR3 rearrangement. Productive Simpson clonality was computed per sample as the square root of Simpson's diversity index over productive rearrangements. TCRdb obtained this table from immuneACCESS and retained in-frame rearrangements with V and J assigned. These tables miss some clones; where compared with another copy, unresolved V genes account for less than half of the shortfall, and the remainder is unexplained. V, J and clone size are taken as reported in that table, and D and trimming were inferred from the DNA itself. This sample lists about 310,000 clones; over 75% were detected once. The ten largest clones capture 1% of the sample.

The collaborating institutions used their own protocols to collect whole blood in K2EDTA tubes. For TCRbeta analysis, collaborators shipped samples as frozen whole blood, isolated PBMCs, or DNA extracted from either of those sample types. The source material was peripheral blood. Recombination connected TRBV3-1 (or the pseudogene TRBV3-2) to TRBJ1-3; a confident D gene designation cannot be given. The sequence came from a man aged 45-65 years with active or convalescent COVID-19. The CDR3 loop reads CASSQGPLSGNTIYF. The nucleotide sequence is given as TGTGCCAGCAGCCAAGGTCCCCTCTCTGGAAACACCATATATTTT.